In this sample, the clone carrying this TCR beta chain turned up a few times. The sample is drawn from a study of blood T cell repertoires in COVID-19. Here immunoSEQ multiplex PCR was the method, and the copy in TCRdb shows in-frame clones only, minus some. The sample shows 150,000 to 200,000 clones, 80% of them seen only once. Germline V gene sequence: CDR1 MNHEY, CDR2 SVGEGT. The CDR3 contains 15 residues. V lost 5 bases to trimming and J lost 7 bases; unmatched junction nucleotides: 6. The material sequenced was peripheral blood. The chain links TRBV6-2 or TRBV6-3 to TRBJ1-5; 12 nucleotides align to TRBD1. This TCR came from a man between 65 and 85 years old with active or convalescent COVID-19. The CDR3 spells CASSGTGGAGQPQHF. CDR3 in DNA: TGTGCCAGCAGTGGGACAGGGGGCGCGGGACAGCCCCAGCATTTT.